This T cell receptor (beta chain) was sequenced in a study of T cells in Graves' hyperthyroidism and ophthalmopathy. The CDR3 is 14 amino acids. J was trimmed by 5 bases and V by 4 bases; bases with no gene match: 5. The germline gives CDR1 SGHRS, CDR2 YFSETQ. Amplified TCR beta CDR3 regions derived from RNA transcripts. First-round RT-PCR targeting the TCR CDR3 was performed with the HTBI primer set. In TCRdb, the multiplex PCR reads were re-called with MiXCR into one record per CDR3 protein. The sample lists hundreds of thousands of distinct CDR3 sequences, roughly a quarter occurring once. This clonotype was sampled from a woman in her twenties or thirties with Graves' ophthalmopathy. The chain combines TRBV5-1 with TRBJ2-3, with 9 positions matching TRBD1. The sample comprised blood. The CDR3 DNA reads TGCGCCAGCAGCAAAGGGACAGGGAAAGATACGCAGTATTTT. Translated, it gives CASSKGTGKDTQYF.